The present entry profiles one T cell receptor beta chain with its context. The antigen this receptor binds is unknown. Per-base quality was not reported, and no clone a single base away is much larger than it. Library preparation employed RACE. The sequencer was a NextSeq 500. Library preparation attached unique molecular identifiers to individual cDNA molecules for quantitative, reproducible TCR counting. The authors' analysis ran thus. A median of approximately 100,000 TCRs per sample was observed, with a range of about 23,224 to 690,600. V, J and CDR3 annotation of the TCR reads was performed with the Decombinator software suite. For the PS versus PT1 abundance plots, all samples were subsampled to the same number of TCRs (28,000). TCRs were defined as expanded if absent before sensitization and observed at least eight times at the 2-week time point. TCRdb trimmed the raw reads at Q25, called clones with MiXCR and kept productive beta chains. Each entry merges the rows of one CDR3 protein and shows their most common DNA and genes. It is TCRdb's table, rather than the study itself, that gives the V and J calls and clone size. The sample table records 85,000 to 95,000 distinct CDR3 sequences; roughly 8.5% of these occur just once. The ten largest clones take up approximately 2.8% of the sample.

This entry belongs to a study of human T cells and chemical hapten exposure listed by TCRdb under 2021. About the study as a whole: Libraries were pooled for sequencing, and variation in per-sample TCR yields was attributed mainly to small differences in library volumes within the pool. For every blood RNA sample, sequencing covered both the TCR alpha and TCR beta chains. This study followed changes in the peripheral blood TCR repertoire in vivo during primary and secondary sensitization of alopecia patients to the hapten diphenylcyclopropenone (DPC).

What the time point label conveys for this sample: healthy volunteer bleed at 2 weeks. Total RNA was extracted from unfractionated whole blood collected in Tempus Blood RNA tubes. As TCR sequencing controls, a few healthy volunteers were used, with blood taken at day 0, 2 weeks and 6 weeks. Based on the germline V gene, the CDR1 and CDR2 sequences are MNHEY and SVGEGT. There are 14 amino acids in the CDR3, from cysteine to phenylalanine inclusive. Only CDR3 DNA is held: 42 bases, read in frame from base 1. Trimming leaves V shorter by 5 bases and J shorter by 7 bases, with the junction holding 7 bases beyond the gene matches. The study at large found these results: DPC sensitization did not change the number of TCRs with a frequency above 1 in 1000, and there was no evidence of changes in global repertoire structure. Repeated subsampling changed both the strength of the expansion versus patch-test correlation and the threshold at which the correlation became significant.

The rearranged segments are TRBV6-2 or TRBV6-3 and TRBJ1-5; 8 middle bases align to TRBD1. This TCR came from a female donor in good health. Some clones in this sample may be carry-over from other donors' samples. Sequencing used whole blood. The CDR3 has the sequence CASSRDRGGQPQHF. The DNA reads as follows: TGTGCCAGCAGTAGAGACAGGGGTGGCCAGCCCCAGCATTTT.